The present T cell receptor (beta chain) was sequenced within a study of T cell responses to AZD1222 COVID-19 vaccine. The study, taken as a whole, reports: Without day 14 samples, only post-peak T cell repertoires were studied. Baseline antibody screening turned up just a handful of seropositive AZD1222 recipients. Clonal diversity was possibly underestimated, and the donors were mostly white British, with more females.

TCRdb's copy holds only in-frame clones and misses some; the assay was immunoSEQ multiplex PCR. The table includes some 130,000 clones, roughly 90% detected once. Note on this clone: Its antigen is as yet unknown.

Trimming cost V 7 bases and J 4 bases; bases outside gene matches: 15. Germline loops: CDR1 SQVTM, CDR2 ANQGSEA. The CDR3 totals 15 residues. This specimen consisted of peripheral blood, obtained on day 0 of AZD1222 vaccination. The receptor comes from an adult in good health. The V call is TRBV29-1, the J call TRBJ1-1, with TRBD1 matching 7 bases. This CDR3 reads CSARTGAPSGTEAFF. The CDR3 nucleotides are TGCAGCGCGAGAACAGGGGCCCCCTCGGGCACTGAAGCTTTCTTT.